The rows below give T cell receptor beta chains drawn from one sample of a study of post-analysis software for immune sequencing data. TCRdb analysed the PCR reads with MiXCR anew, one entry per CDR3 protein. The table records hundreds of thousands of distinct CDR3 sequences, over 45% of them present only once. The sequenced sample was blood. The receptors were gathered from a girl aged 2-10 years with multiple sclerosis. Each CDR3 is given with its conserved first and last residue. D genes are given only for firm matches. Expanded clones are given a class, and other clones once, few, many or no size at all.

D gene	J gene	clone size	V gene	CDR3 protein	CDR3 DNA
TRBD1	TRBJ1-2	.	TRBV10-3	CAIVDNRGTYGYTF	TGTGCCATCGTAGACAACAGGGGGACCTATGGCTACACCTTC
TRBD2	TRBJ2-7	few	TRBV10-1	CASSESGLALYEQYF	TGCGCCAGCAGTGAGTCCGGACTAGCCCTCTACGAGCAGTACTTC
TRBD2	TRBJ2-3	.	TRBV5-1	CASSPRRGGTDTQYF	TGCGCCAGCAGCCCCCGGCGGGGGGGCACAGATACGCAGTATTTT
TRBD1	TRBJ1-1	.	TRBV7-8	CASSEGQSQNTEAFF	TGTGCCAGCAGCGAGGGACAGTCCCAAAACACTGAAGCTTTCTTT
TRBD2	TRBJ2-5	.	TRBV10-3	CASAAGDLSYKQYF	TGTGCCAGTGCGGCGGGGGACCTCTCCTACAAGCAGTACTTC
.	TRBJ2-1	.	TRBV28	CASSATSSSYNEQFF	TGTGCCAGCAGCGCCACTTCTAGCTCCTACAATGAGCAGTTCTTC
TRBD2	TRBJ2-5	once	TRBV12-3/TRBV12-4	CASSRTAGGETQYF	TGTGCCAGCAGCCGTACAGCGGGGGGGGAGACCCAGTACTTC
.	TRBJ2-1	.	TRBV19	CASNEGPHFNEQFF	TGTGCCAGTAATGAGGGTCCACATTTCAATGAGCAGTTCTTC
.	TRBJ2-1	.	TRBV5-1	CASSLWANPSNEQFF	TGCGCCAGCAGTCTGTGGGCTAACCCTTCAAATGAGCAGTTCTTC
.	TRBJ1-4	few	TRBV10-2	CASSESGAENEKLFF	TGCGCCAGCAGTGAGTCTGGGGCGGAGAATGAAAAACTGTTTTTT
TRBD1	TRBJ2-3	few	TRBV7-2	CASSPDQGQGVRNTQYF	TGTGCCAGCAGTCCCGACCAAGGACAGGGGGTTAGAAATACGCAGTATTTT
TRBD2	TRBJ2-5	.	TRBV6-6	CASSSRGGRLDETQYF	TGTGCCAGCAGCTCCCGTGGCGGGAGACTTGATGAGACCCAGTACTTC
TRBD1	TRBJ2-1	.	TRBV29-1	CSVDPGQGWNEQFF	TGCAGCGTGGACCCGGGACAGGGTTGGAATGAGCAGTTCTTC
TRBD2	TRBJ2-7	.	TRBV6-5	CASSISGRPTYEQYF	TGTGCCAGCAGCATTAGCGGGAGGCCAACCTACGAGCAGTACTTC
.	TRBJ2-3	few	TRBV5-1	CASSLSPTSTDTQYF	TGCGCCAGCAGCTTGTCCCCAACTAGCACAGATACGCAGTATTTT
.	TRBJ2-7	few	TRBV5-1	CASSLGGLTYEQYF	TGCGCCAGCAGCTTGGGGGGCCTTACCTACGAGCAGTACTTC
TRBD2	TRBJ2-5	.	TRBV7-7	CASSPLFRKREGQETQYF	TGTGCTAGCAGCCCGCTCTTTAGGAAGCGGGAGGGCCAAGAGACCCAGTACTTC
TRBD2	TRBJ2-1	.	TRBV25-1	CASSESPGLAGGDSYNEQFF	TGTGCCAGCAGTGAATCTCCGGGACTAGCGGGAGGGGACTCCTACAATGAGCAGTTCTTC
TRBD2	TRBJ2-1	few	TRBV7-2	CASSLRAWTSGGASYNEQFF	TGTGCCAGCAGCTTAAGAGCATGGACTAGCGGGGGCGCTTCCTACAATGAGCAGTTCTTC
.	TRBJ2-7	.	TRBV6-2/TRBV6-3	CASSPGGIYEQYF	TGTGCCAGCAGTCCGGGTGGAATCTACGAGCAGTACTTC
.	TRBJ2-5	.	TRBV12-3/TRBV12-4	CASSFSIQGGNQETQYF	TGTGCCAGCAGTTTTTCTATCCAGGGGGGGAACCAAGAGACCCAGTACTTC
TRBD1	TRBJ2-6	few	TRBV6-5	CASSPGGAGANVLTF	TGTGCCAGCAGCCCAGGGGGCGCGGGGGCCAACGTCCTGACTTTC
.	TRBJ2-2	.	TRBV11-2	CASSLLVLNTGELFF	TGTGCCAGCAGCTTATTGGTGTTAAACACCGGGGAGCTGTTTTTT
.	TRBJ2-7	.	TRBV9	CASSVGPGPSYEQYF	TGTGCCAGCAGCGTAGGGCCAGGGCCCTCCTACGAGCAGTACTTC
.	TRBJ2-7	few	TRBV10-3	CAISVPGAYEQYF	TGTGCCATCAGTGTACCGGGGGCCTACGAGCAGTACTTC
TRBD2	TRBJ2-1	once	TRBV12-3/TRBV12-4	CASTLLAAIYNEQFF	TGTGCCAGCACTCTACTAGCGGCGATATACAATGAGCAGTTCTTC
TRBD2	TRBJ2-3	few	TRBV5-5	CASSLRGGLALDTQYF	TGTGCCAGCAGCTTGAGAGGGGGACTAGCCTTAGATACGCAGTATTTT
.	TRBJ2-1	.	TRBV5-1	CASRLVGTPLYNEQFF	TGCGCCAGCAGGTTGGTGGGGACGCCCCTCTACAATGAGCAGTTCTTC
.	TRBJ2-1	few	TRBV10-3	CATWMDDEQFF	TGTGCCACTTGGATGGATGATGAGCAGTTCTTC
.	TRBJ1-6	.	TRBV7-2	CASSLTGYNSPLHF	TGTGCCAGCAGCTTGACAGGCTATAATTCACCCCTCCACTTT
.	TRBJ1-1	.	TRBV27	CASSLDQGTEAFF	TGTGCCAGCAGTCTAGACCAGGGGACTGAAGCTTTCTTT
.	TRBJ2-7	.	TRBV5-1	CASSLEERLGHYEQYF	TGCGCCAGCAGCTTGGAAGAGCGGCTGGGGCACTACGAGCAGTACTTC
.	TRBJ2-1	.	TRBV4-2	CASSQDLGSGTDEQFF	TGTGCCAGCAGCCAAGATTTAGGCTCAGGGACTGATGAGCAGTTCTTC
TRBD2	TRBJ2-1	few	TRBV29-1	CSVFSGSSYNEQFF	TGCAGCGTCTTTAGCGGGAGCTCCTACAATGAGCAGTTCTTC
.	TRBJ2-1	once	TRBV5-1	CASRLGDEQFF	TGCGCCAGCAGGCTGGGGGATGAGCAGTTCTTC
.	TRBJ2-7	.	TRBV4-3	CASSQEGNIYEQYF	TGCGCCAGCAGCCAAGAGGGTAACATCTACGAGCAGTACTTC